The TCR beta chain described here comes from a study of shared clonotypes between healthy human individuals. There are 15 residues in the CDR3. Losses at the gene ends were 3 bases for V and 2 bases for J; bases not matched to a gene: 4. From germline, CDR1 is MNHNS and CDR2 SASEGT. Only in-frame clones appear in the TCRdb table, and some are missing; sequencing was by immunoSEQ multiplex PCR. Of under 550,000 clones in the sample, roughly 95% were seen once. Sequenced input: naive CD4+ T cells sorted from blood. The subset is: CD45RA+ positively selected. The clonotype was recovered from a woman aged 25 to 39 in good health. The chain recombines TRBV6-1 with TRBJ2-7, with 10 bases lining up with TRBD2. The CDR3 here is CASSDLLAGAYEQYF. The CDR3 nucleotides are TGTGCCAGCAGTGATTTGCTAGCGGGGGCCTACGAGCAGTACTTC.